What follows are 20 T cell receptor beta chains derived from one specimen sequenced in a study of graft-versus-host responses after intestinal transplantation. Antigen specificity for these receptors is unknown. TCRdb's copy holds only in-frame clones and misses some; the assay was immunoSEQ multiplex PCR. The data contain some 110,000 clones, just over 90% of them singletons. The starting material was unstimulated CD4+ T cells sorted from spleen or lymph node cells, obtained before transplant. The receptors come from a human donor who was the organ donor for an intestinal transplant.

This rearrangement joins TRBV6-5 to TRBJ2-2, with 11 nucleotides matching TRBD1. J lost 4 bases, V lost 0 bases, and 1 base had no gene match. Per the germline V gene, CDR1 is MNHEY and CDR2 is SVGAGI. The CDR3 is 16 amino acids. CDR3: CASSYSGTGGTGELFF. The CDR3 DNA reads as TGTGCCAGCAGTTACTCCGGGACAGGGGGCACCGGGGAGCTGTTTTTT.

CDR3 in DNA: TGTGCCTGGAACAGGGTAGAAACCGGGGAGCTGTTTTTT. Translating it yields CAWNRVETGELFF. The V call is TRBV30, the J call TRBJ2-2, with D possibly being TRBD1 (6 bases). V was trimmed by 4 bases and J by 5 bases, leaving 11 bases between them. The germline CDR1 and CDR2 sequences are GTSNPN and SVGIG (reference sequence). This CDR3 region has 13 residues. The full variable domain, in which reference TRBV30 and TRBJ2-2 provide the parts outside the CDR3, is SQTIHQWPATLVQPVGSPLSLECTVEGTSNPNLYWYRQAAGRGLQLLFYSVGIGQISSEVPQNLSASRPQDRQFILSSKKLLLSDSGFYLCAWNRVETGELFFGEGSRLTVL.

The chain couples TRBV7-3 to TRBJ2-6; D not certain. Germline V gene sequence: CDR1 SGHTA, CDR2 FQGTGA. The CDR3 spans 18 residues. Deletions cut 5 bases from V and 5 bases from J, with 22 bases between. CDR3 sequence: CASSAYSRLQSRANVLTF. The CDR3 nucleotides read TGTGCCAGCAGCGCATATTCACGCTTACAAAGTCGGGCCAACGTCCTGACTTTC.

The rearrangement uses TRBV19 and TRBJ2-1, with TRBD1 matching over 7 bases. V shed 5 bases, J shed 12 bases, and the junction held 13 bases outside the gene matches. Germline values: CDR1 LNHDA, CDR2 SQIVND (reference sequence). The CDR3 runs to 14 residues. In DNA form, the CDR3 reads TGTGCCAGTAGTTCGAACCGGGACAGTTTGGGGCAGTTCTTC. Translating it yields CASSSNRDSLGQFF.

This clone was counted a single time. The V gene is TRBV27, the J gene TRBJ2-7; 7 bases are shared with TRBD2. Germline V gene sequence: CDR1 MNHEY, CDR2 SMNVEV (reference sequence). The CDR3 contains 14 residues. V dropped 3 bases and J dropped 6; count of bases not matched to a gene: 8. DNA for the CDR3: TGTGCCAGCAGTTTCTCCCGGGGGGTAGGCGAGCAGTACTTC. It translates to CASSFSRGVGEQYF.

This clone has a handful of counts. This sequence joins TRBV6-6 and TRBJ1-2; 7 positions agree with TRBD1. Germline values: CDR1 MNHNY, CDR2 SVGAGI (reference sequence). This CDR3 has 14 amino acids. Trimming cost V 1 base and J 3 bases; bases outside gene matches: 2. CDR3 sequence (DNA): TGTGCCAGCAGTTACTTCACAGGGGACTATGGCTACACCTTC. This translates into CASSYFTGDYGYTF.

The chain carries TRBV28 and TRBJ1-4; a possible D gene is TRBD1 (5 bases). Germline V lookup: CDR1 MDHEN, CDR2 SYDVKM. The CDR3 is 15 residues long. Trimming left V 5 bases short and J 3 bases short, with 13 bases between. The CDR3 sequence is CASSAVLGPNEKLFF. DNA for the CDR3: TGTGCCAGCAGTGCCGTTTTGGGACCTAATGAAAAACTGTTTTTT.

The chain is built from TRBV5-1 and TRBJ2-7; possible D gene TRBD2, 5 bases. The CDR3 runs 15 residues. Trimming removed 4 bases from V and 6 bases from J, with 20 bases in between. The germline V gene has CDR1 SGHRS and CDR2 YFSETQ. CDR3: CASSPGSFSSGEQYF. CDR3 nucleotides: TGCGCCAGCAGCCCGGGGAGTTTTTCCTCCGGCGAGCAGTACTTC.

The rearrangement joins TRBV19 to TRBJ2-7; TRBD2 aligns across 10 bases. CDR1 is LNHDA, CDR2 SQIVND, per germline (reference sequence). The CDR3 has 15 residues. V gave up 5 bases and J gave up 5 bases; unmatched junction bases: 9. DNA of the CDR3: TGTGCCAGTAGTCCCCTGGGACTAGCGCCGGACGAGCAGTACTTC. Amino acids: CASSPLGLAPDEQYF.

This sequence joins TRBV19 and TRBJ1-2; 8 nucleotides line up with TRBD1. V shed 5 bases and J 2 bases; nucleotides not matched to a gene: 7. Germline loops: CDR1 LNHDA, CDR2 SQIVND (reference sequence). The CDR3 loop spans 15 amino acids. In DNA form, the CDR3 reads TGTGCCAGTAGTGATCAGGGGGCGATCAACTATGGCTACACCTTC. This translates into CASSDQGAINYGYTF.

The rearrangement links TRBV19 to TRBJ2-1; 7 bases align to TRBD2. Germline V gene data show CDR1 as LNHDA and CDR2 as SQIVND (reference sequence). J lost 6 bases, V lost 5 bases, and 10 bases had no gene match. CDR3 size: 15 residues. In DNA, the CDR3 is TGTGCCAGTAGTCTAGGGACTCGCGGGGGCAATGAGCAGTTCTTC. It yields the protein CASSLGTRGGNEQFF.

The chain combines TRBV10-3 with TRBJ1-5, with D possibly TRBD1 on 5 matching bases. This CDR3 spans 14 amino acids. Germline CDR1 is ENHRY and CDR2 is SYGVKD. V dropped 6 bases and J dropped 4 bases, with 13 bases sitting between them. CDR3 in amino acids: CAISSGIGNQPQHF. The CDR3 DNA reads TGTGCCATCAGCTCAGGGATAGGAAATCAGCCCCAGCATTTT.

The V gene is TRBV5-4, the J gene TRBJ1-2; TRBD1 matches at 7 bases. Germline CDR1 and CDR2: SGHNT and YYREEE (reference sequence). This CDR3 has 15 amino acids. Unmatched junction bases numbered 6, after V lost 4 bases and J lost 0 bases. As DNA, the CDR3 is TGTGCCAGCAGCAGCAGGGGGGCGGCTAACTATGGCTACACCTTC. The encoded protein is CASSSRGAANYGYTF.

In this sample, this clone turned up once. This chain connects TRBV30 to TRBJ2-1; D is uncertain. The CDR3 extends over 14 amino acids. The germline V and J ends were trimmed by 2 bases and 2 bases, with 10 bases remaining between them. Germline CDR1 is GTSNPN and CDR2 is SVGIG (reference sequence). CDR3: CAWSSTGAYNEQFF. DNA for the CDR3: TGTGCCTGGAGTTCCACTGGGGCCTACAATGAGCAGTTCTTC.

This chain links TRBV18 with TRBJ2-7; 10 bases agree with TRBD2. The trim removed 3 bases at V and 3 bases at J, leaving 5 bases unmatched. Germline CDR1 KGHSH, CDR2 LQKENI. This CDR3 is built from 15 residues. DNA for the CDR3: TGTGCCAGCTCACCCGGGACTAGCGCTAACTACGAGCAGTACTTC. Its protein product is CASSPGTSANYEQYF.

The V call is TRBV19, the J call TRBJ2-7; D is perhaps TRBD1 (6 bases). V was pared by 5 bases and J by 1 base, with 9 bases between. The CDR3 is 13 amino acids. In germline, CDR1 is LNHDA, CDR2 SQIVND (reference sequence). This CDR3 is CASSRDMSYEQYF. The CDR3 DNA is TGTGCCAGTAGTCGGGACATGTCCTACGAGCAGTACTTC.

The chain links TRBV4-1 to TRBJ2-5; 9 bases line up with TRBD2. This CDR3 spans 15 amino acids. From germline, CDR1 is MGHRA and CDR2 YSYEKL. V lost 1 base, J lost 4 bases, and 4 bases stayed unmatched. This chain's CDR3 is CASSQVPLAGETQYF. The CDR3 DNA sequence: TGCGCCAGCAGCCAAGTCCCACTAGCGGGAGAGACCCAGTACTTC.

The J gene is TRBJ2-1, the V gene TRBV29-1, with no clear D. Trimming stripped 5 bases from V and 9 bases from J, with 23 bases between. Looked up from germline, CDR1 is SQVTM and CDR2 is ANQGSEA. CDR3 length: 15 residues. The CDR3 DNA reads TGCAGCGTTAGAGAGGTCTTGGTGGGGTTAAGTGAGCAGTTCTTC. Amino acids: CSVREVLVGLSEQFF.

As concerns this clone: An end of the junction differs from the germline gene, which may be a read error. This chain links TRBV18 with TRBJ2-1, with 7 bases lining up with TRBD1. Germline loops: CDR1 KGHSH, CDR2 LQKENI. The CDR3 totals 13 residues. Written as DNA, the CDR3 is TGTGCCAGCTCTCCACAGGGGATAAATGAGCAGTTCTTC. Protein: CASSPQGINEQFF.

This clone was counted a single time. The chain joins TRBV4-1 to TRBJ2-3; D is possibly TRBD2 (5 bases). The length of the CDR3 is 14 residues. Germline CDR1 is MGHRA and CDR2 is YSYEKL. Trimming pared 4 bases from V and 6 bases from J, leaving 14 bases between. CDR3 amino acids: CASSPGVALDTQYF. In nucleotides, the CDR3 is TGCGCCAGCAGCCCCGGGGTAGCATTGGATACGCAGTATTTT.